This T cell receptor (beta chain) was captured by sequencing in a study of cytomegalovirus exposure and HLA in healthy donors. The PCR made use of 60 Vbeta and 13 Jbeta primers. This table comes from immunoSEQ multiplex PCR, and its TCRdb copy is limited to in-frame clones, with some not included. Here the sample spans roughly 190,000 clones, under 85% being singletons. CDR3 size: 15 residues. V lost 7 bases to trimming and J lost 5 bases, with 20 bases between them. CDR1 and CDR2 from the germline V gene are SNHLY and FYNNEI. Sample: PBMCs. The chain combines TRBV2 with TRBJ2-5; tentatively, D is TRBD1 (5 bases). The TCR sequence derives from a woman between 45 and 65 years old in good health and CMV-seropositive. The CDR3 is CASIPMGQGWETQYF. The CDR3 region has the DNA TGTGCCAGCATCCCGATGGGGCAGGGTTGGGAGACCCAGTACTTC. Together with reference TRBV2 and TRBJ2-5, the CDR3 gives the full variable domain: EPEVTQTPSHQVTQMGQEVILRCVPISNHLYFYWYRQILGQKVEFLVSFYNNEISEKSEIFDDQFSVERPDGSNFTLKIRSTKLEDSAMYFCASIPMGQGWETQYFGPGTRLLVL.